Listed below are T cell receptor beta chains from one sample, sequenced in a study of regulatory T cells in long-lasting Graves disease. TCRdb re-called the multiplex PCR reads with MiXCR, one entry per CDR3 protein. Among some 370,000 distinct CDR3 sequences listed, 23% were seen once. This specimen was peripheral blood mononuclear cells (PBMCs), taken when the disease was refractory, from a patient treated with antithyroid drugs. Receptor source: a woman aged 40-49 years with Graves disease. Both conserved end residues are part of each CDR3. A D gene is named only where the DNA matches it firmly. Size values are once, few and many counts, or a class for expanded clones, and some rows have none.

size,V,D,J,CDR3,DNA
NA,TRBV29-1,TRBD2,TRBJ2-1,CSVPGGASYNEQFF,TGCAGCGTTCCCGGGGGGGCCTCCTACAATGAGCAGTTCTTC
NA,TRBV28,NA,TRBJ1-1,CASSNFAGVAAFF,TGTGCCAGCAGTAATTTTGCCGGGGTTGCAGCTTTCTTT
once,TRBV6-2/TRBV6-3,NA,TRBJ2-7,CASTRGTSSYEQYF,TGTGCCAGCACGCGGGGGACAAGCTCCTACGAGCAGTACTTC
NA,TRBV6-1,NA,TRBJ2-1,CASRDGGIGGSGSYNEQFF,TGTGCCAGCCGCGATGGCGGGATCGGTGGCTCCGGCTCCTACAATGAGCAGTTCTTC
NA,TRBV6-5,NA,TRBJ1-5,CASSYHEWASDSNQPQHF,TGTGCCAGCAGTTACCACGAATGGGCGAGCGATAGCAATCAGCCCCAGCATTTT
NA,TRBV28,NA,TRBJ2-1,CASSFWYNEQFF,TGTGCCAGCAGTTTTTGGTACAATGAGCAGTTCTTC
many,TRBV7-8,NA,TRBJ2-2,CASSLILASLSTGELFF,TGTGCCAGCAGCTTAATATTGGCGAGTTTGAGCACCGGGGAGCTGTTTTTT
many,TRBV6-1,TRBD1,TRBJ1-4,CASSTGTGNEKLFF,TGTGCCAGCAGTACCGGGACAGGGAATGAAAAACTGTTTTTT
few,TRBV20-1,TRBD1,TRBJ1-1,CSARRTGDMNTEAFF,TGCAGTGCTAGGCGGACAGGAGACATGAACACTGAAGCTTTCTTT
NA,TRBV5-1,NA,TRBJ1-4,CASSSETRTGRSLNEKLFF,TGCGCCAGCAGCTCGGAAACCAGGACGGGGCGAAGCCTTAATGAAAAACTGTTTTTT
many,TRBV2,TRBD1,TRBJ1-1,CASDGQGYTEAFF,TGTGCCAGCGACGGACAGGGGTACACTGAAGCTTTCTTT
once,TRBV7-9,NA,TRBJ2-3,CASSTSPDTQYF,TGTGCCAGCAGCACGAGCCCAGATACGCAGTATTTT
NA,TRBV7-6,NA,TRBJ1-3,CASSKWPGNTIYF,TGTGCCAGCAGCAAATGGCCTGGAAACACCATATATTTT
many,TRBV15,NA,TRBJ2-2,CATREHGELFF,TGTGCCACCAGGGAGCACGGGGAGCTGTTTTTT
many,TRBV12-3/TRBV12-4,NA,TRBJ1-4,CASSHGQPNEKLFF,TGTGCCAGCAGCCACGGACAGCCAAATGAAAAACTGTTTTTT
few,TRBV18,NA,TRBJ2-5,CASSPRYSLETQYF,TGTGCCAGCTCACCACGATACAGTTTGGAGACCCAGTACTTC
many,TRBV28,NA,TRBJ1-1,CASSNYGTGGAEAFF,TGTGCCAGCAGTAATTACGGGACCGGTGGGGCTGAAGCTTTCTTT
few,TRBV6-2/TRBV6-3,NA,TRBJ1-5,CASRPSRGKRSNQPQHF,TGTGCCAGCAGACCTTCACGGGGTAAAAGGAGCAATCAGCCCCAGCATTTT
few,TRBV20-1,TRBD2,TRBJ2-7,CSARGRNSGSWSYEQYF,TGCAGTGCTAGAGGGAGGAATAGCGGGAGCTGGTCCTACGAGCAGTACTTC
many,TRBV2,NA,TRBJ2-7,CASRTSYEQYF,TGTGCCAGCAGGACCTCCTACGAGCAGTACTTC
NA,TRBV6-4,NA,TRBJ1-6,CASSERGDSPLHF,TGTGCCAGCAGTGAAAGGGGTGATTCACCCCTCCACTTT
NA,TRBV24-1,TRBD2,TRBJ2-2,CATSDFPSSGSNTGELFF,TGTGCCACCAGTGATTTCCCGTCTAGCGGGAGTAACACCGGGGAGCTGTTTTTT
many,TRBV25-1,TRBD2,TRBJ2-5,CASSLAGKQETQYF,TGTGCCAGCAGTTTAGCGGGGAAACAAGAGACCCAGTACTTC
NA,TRBV6-2/TRBV6-3,TRBD2,TRBJ2-1,CASSDPGLAGVYNEQFF,TGTGCCAGCTCCGATCCCGGACTAGCGGGAGTGTACAATGAGCAGTTCTTC
NA,TRBV20-1,TRBD1,TRBJ2-5,CSASTDRVIQETQYF,TGCAGTGCTAGTACAGACAGGGTAATCCAAGAGACCCAGTACTTC
few,TRBV5-1,NA,TRBJ2-2,CASSSGSGTGELFF,TGCGCCAGCAGCTCGGGCAGCGGGACCGGGGAGCTGTTTTTT
NA,TRBV7-2,NA,TRBJ2-1,CASTVKGWLGHPYNEQFF,TGTGCCAGCACCGTTAAGGGGTGGCTAGGACACCCCTACAATGAGCAGTTCTTC
NA,TRBV20-1,NA,TRBJ2-2,CSANPGANTGELFF,TGCAGTGCCAACCCGGGAGCGAACACCGGGGAGCTGTTTTTT
few,TRBV18,NA,TRBJ1-1,CASSPERTEAFF,TGTGCCAGCTCACCCGAACGCACTGAAGCTTTCTTT
NA,TRBV2,NA,TRBJ2-7,CASSLTTSTYEQYF,TGTGCCAGCAGCCTTACGACAAGCACCTACGAGCAGTACTTC
many,TRBV24-1,NA,TRBJ1-1,CATSSGSGDTEAFF,TGTGCCACCTCCTCTGGGAGTGGGGACACTGAAGCTTTCTTT
many,TRBV2,NA,TRBJ2-7,CASSEAPRSYEQYF,TGTGCCAGCAGTGAAGCACCGAGAAGCTACGAGCAGTACTTC
NA,TRBV14,NA,TRBJ2-5,CASSHGLETQYF,TGTGCCAGCAGTCACGGGTTAGAGACCCAGTACTTC
NA,TRBV20-1,TRBD2,TRBJ2-7,CSASHPSGSHEQYF,TGCAGTGCTAGTCATCCCAGCGGGAGCCACGAGCAGTACTTC
NA,TRBV12-3/TRBV12-4,NA,TRBJ2-7,CASSWRSEQYF,TGTGCCAGCAGTTGGAGGAGCGAGCAGTACTTC
NA,TRBV5-5,TRBD1,TRBJ1-2,CASMGQGTLLGGYTF,TGTGCCAGCATGGGACAGGGCACTCTCTTGGGTGGCTACACCTTC
few,TRBV7-2,NA,TRBJ1-5,CASSLQGSSNQPQHF,TGTGCCAGCAGCCTCCAGGGATCGTCGAATCAGCCCCAGCATTTT